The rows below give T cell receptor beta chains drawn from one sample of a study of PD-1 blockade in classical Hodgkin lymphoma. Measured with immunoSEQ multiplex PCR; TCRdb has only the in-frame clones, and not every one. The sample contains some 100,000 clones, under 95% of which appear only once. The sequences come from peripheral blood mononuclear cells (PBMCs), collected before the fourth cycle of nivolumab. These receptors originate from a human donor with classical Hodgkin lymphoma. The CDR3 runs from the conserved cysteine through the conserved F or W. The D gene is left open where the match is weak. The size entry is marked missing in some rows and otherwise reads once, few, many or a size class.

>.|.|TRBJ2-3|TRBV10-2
CASRGGLQYF
TGCGCCAGCAGGGGAGGCCTACAGTATTTT
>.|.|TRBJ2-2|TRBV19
CASSIGVPPNTGELFF
TGTGCCAGTAGTATAGGGGTCCCCCCGAACACCGGGGAGCTGTTTTTT
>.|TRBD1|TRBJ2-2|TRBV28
CASTQRQGGYTGELFF
TGTGCCAGCACTCAAAGACAGGGCGGTTACACCGGGGAGCTGTTTTTT
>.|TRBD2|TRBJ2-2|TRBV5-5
CASSKEGLAREVGELFF
TGTGCCAGCAGCAAAGAGGGACTAGCGAGGGAGGTCGGGGAGCTGTTTTTT
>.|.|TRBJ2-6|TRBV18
CASSPRPVAGANVLTF
TGTGCCAGCTCACCCAGGCCAGTTGCTGGGGCCAACGTCCTGACTTTC
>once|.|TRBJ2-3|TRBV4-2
CASSQRTEFTDTQYF
TGTGCCAGCAGCCAACGGACAGAATTCACAGATACGCAGTATTTT
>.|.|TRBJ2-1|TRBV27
CASSHGSRDEQFF
TGTGCCAGCAGTCACGGGAGCAGGGATGAGCAGTTCTTC
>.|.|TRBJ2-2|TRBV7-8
CASSSRALANTGELFF
TGTGCCAGCAGCAGCAGGGCCCTAGCGAACACCGGGGAGCTGTTTTTT
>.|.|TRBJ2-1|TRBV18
CASSPTTGTPTDNEQFF
TGTGCCAGCTCACCGACTACCGGGACACCAACGGACAATGAGCAGTTCTTC
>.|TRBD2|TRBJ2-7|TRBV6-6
CASSQTAGGGFYEQYF
TGTGCCAGCAGTCAGACGGCGGGAGGGGGCTTCTACGAGCAGTACTTC
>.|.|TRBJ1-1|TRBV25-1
CASNAGNTEAFF
TGTGCCAGCAACGCAGGGAACACTGAAGCTTTCTTT
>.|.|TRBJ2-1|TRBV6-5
CASSLGTEVNEQFF
TGTGCCAGCAGCCTGGGGACGGAAGTCAATGAGCAGTTCTTC
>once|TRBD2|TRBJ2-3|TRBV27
CASTPTSGTDTQYF
TGTGCCAGCACCCCGACTAGCGGCACAGATACGCAGTATTTT
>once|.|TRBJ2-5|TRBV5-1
CASSSGGGQETQYF
TGCGCCAGCAGCAGTGGTGGGGGCCAAGAGACCCAGTACTTC
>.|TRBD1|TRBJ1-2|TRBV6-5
CASSPRQGSHGYTF
TGTGCCAGCAGTCCGAGACAGGGATCCCATGGCTACACCTTC
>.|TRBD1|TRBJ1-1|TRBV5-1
CASSLGTGTEAFF
TGCGCCAGCAGCTTGGGGACAGGCACTGAAGCTTTCTTT
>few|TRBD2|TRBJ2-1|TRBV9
CASSGAALPGQYGLAGGYNEQFF
TGTGCCAGCAGCGGGGCCGCCCTCCCGGGACAGTATGGACTAGCGGGAGGCTACAATGAGCAGTTCTTC
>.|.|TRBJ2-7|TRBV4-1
CASSRGPGGHEQYF
TGCGCCAGCAGCCGAGGGCCCGGTGGGCACGAGCAGTACTTC
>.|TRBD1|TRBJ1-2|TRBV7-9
CASSLDRGPGANYGYTF
TGTGCCAGCAGCTTAGACAGGGGGCCGGGGGCTAACTATGGCTACACCTTC
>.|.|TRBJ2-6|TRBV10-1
CASSTFQIAQSRANVLTF
TGCGCCAGCAGTACGTTCCAAATCGCACAAAGTCGGGCCAACGTCCTGACTTTC
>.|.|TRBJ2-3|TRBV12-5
CASRRVTDTQYF
TGTGCTAGTAGGAGGGTTACAGATACGCAGTATTTT
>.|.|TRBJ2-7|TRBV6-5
CASSYSTRVYEQYF
TGTGCCAGCAGTTACTCGACCAGGGTCTACGAGCAGTACTTC